The present entry profiles one T cell receptor beta chain with its context. Using immunoSEQ multiplex PCR, the repertoire was profiled, and TCRdb retains in-frame clones only, with some absent. The sample lists tens of thousands of clones, just under 95% seen once, with 0.4% to 0.5% in the top ten. These data come from a study of technical replicates of blood from several donors. J lost 6 bases, V lost 2 bases, and 4 bases had no gene match. The CDR3 loop spans 16 amino acids. Germline V gives CDR1 ENHRY, CDR2 SYGVKD. J is TRBJ2-1 and V is TRBV10-3; 13 positions agree with TRBD2. The clonotype was recovered from a human donor in good health. Sequenced input: T cells isolated from PBMCs. CDR3 loop: CAISEKGLAGFNEQFF. CDR3 bases: TGTGCCATCAGTGAGAAGGGACTAGCGGGATTCAATGAGCAGTTCTTC.